The rows below give T cell receptor beta chains drawn from one sample of a study of blood T cell repertoires in COVID-19. Assay used: immunoSEQ multiplex PCR; TCRdb lists only in-frame clones, some missing. This table has 110,000 or so clones, about 90% appearing once. Sequenced sample: peripheral blood. The receptors were sampled from a woman aged 45-65 years with acute or convalescent COVID-19. Each CDR3 is given with its conserved first and last residue. A D gene is named only where the DNA matches it firmly. Clone size, where shown, is once, few, many, or a class for clones that have expanded.

CDR3aa: CASSRGDQETQYF; CDR3nt: TGCGCCAGCAGCCGGGGGGACCAAGAGACCCAGTACTTC; abundance: NA; d_gene: NA; j_gene: TRBJ2-5; v_gene: TRBV4-1
CDR3aa: CASSLPQHYEAFF; CDR3nt: TGTGCCAGCAGCTTACCGCAGCACTATGAAGCTTTCTTT; abundance: NA; d_gene: NA; j_gene: TRBJ1-1; v_gene: TRBV7-2
CDR3aa: CAWSVLGTGVEKLFF; CDR3nt: TGTGCCTGGAGTGTACTTGGGACAGGGGTGGAAAAACTGTTTTTT; abundance: once; d_gene: TRBD1; j_gene: TRBJ1-4; v_gene: TRBV30
CDR3aa: CASSPARVPYNEQFF; CDR3nt: TGCGCCAGCAGCCCCGCCAGGGTTCCCTACAATGAGCAGTTCTTC; abundance: NA; d_gene: NA; j_gene: TRBJ2-1; v_gene: TRBV4-1
CDR3aa: CASSHRTAMNTEAFF; CDR3nt: TGTGCCAGCTCACATCGGACAGCTATGAACACTGAAGCTTTCTTT; abundance: NA; d_gene: NA; j_gene: TRBJ1-1; v_gene: TRBV18
CDR3aa: CASSADQGFNEQFF; CDR3nt: TGTGCCAGCAGTGCGGACCAGGGTTTCAATGAGCAGTTCTTC; abundance: NA; d_gene: NA; j_gene: TRBJ2-1; v_gene: TRBV25-1
CDR3aa: CATRENGQTYGYTF; CDR3nt: TGTGCCACCCGAGAAAACGGTCAAACCTATGGCTACACCTTC; abundance: NA; d_gene: NA; j_gene: TRBJ1-2; v_gene: TRBV19
CDR3aa: CASSSPGQVNYGYTF; CDR3nt: TGCGCCAGCAGCTCTCCGGGACAGGTCAACTATGGCTACACCTTC; abundance: NA; d_gene: TRBD1; j_gene: TRBJ1-2; v_gene: TRBV4-1
CDR3aa: CASSESTSGAGGPDTQYF; CDR3nt: TGCGCCAGCAGTGAGTCGACCTCTGGGGCAGGGGGTCCAGATACGCAGTATTTT; abundance: NA; d_gene: TRBD1; j_gene: TRBJ2-3; v_gene: TRBV10-1
CDR3aa: CASSQVVLSSGESNEQFF; CDR3nt: TGCGCCAGCAGCCAAGTAGTTTTGAGTAGCGGGGAGAGTAATGAGCAGTTCTTC; abundance: NA; d_gene: TRBD2; j_gene: TRBJ2-1; v_gene: TRBV4-1
CDR3aa: CASSPTGGDEQYF; CDR3nt: TGTGCCAGCAGTCCTACGGGGGGCGACGAGCAGTACTTC; abundance: NA; d_gene: NA; j_gene: TRBJ2-7; v_gene: TRBV6-4
CDR3aa: CASSQVRGETQYF; CDR3nt: TGCGCCAGCAGCCAAGTGAGAGGGGAGACCCAGTACTTC; abundance: NA; d_gene: NA; j_gene: TRBJ2-5; v_gene: TRBV4-1
CDR3aa: CASREDLGRYEQYF; CDR3nt: TGTGCCAGCAGGGAGGATTTAGGGAGGTACGAGCAGTACTTC; abundance: NA; d_gene: NA; j_gene: TRBJ2-7; v_gene: TRBV6-5
CDR3aa: CASSLEGALGNTIYF; CDR3nt: TGTGCCAGCAGCTTGGAGGGGGCGCTTGGAAACACCATATATTTT; abundance: NA; d_gene: TRBD1; j_gene: TRBJ1-3; v_gene: TRBV5-4